Sequencing of this TCR beta chain was carried out in a study of OX40 agonist ivuxolimab in advanced cancers. Study-level information: Aged about 23 to 90 with a mean of around 60 years, they were almost 85% male. Study conclusions and caveats: There were also nonresponders showing low normalized T-cell clonal expansion. Clonal expansion by week 6 occurred in CD4+ and CD8+ blood T cells (at 0.1 to 3.0 mg/kg).

The assay was immunoSEQ multiplex PCR, and TCRdb's table has in-frame clones only and misses some. The data show about 36,000 clones, about 88% seen once. V was clipped by 4 bases and J by 7 bases, with 14 bases between them. CDR1 and CDR2 from the germline V gene are MDHEN and SYDVKM. The length of the CDR3 is 14 residues. This clone appeared once. The target antigen is unknown. Sequences were derived from CD4+ or CD8+ T cells sorted from blood, sampled in a trial of the OX40 agonist ivuxolimab. This sequence was found in an adult with an advanced solid tumor such as melanoma, head and neck, liver or kidney cancer. The genes are TRBV28 and TRBJ1-5; D may be TRBD1 (5 bases). CDR3 amino acids: CASSYGGARQPQHF. CDR3 DNA sequence: TGTGCCAGCAGTTACGGTGGGGCCAGACAGCCCCAGCATTTT.